The 18 T cell receptor beta chains in this list originate from one sample, sequenced in a study of CD8+ T cells in alopecia areata. RNA extraction and reverse transcription yielded cDNA as sequencing template. Assay used: immunoSEQ multiplex PCR; TCRdb lists only in-frame clones, some missing. Altogether about 150,000 clones are present, roughly two thirds being singletons, with the ten largest covering 0.7% to 1%. Specified treatment: oral pan-JAK inhibitor, 5-10 mg twice daily. Source: CD4+ T cells sorted from blood, taken at week 4, from a patient treated with tofacitinib. Receptors originate from a human donor with alopecia areata.

The V and J genes are TRBV2 and TRBJ1-1; D is possibly TRBD1 (6 bases). Germline CDR1 and CDR2: SNHLY and FYNNEI. CDR3 length equals 15 residues. The V and J ends lost 4 bases and 5 bases respectively, with 17 bases between them. CDR3 amino acids: CASSAWGLGGTEAFF. The CDR3 DNA reads as TGTGCCAGCAGTGCTTGGGGGCTGGGGGGAACTGAAGCTTTCTTT.

The V gene is TRBV30, the J gene TRBJ2-5; 7 nucleotides match TRBD1. After removal of 3 bases from V and 3 bases from J, the junction contained 7 bases not matched to a gene. The CDR3 sequence is 14 residues long. In germline, CDR1 is GTSNPN, CDR2 SVGIG (reference sequence). Here the CDR3 reads CAWRGTAAKETQYF. In DNA form, the CDR3 reads TGTGCCTGGAGGGGGACAGCGGCTAAAGAGACCCAGTACTTC.

The rearrangement joins TRBV4-1 to TRBJ1-5; D unresolved. V was trimmed by 4 bases and J by 2 bases, leaving 12 bases between them. Per the germline V gene, CDR1 is MGHRA and CDR2 is YSYEKL. The CDR3 is 15 amino acids. The CDR3 nucleotides read TGCGCCAGCAGCCCTGGCCACTCGGGCAATCAGCCCCAGCATTTT. Translated, it gives CASSPGHSGNQPQHF.

The J gene is TRBJ2-1, the V gene TRBV7-2; a possible D gene is TRBD2 (6 bases). V shed 1 base and J shed 3 bases, with 13 bases lying between them. Germline V gene data show CDR1 as SGHTA and CDR2 as FQGNSA. The CDR3 runs 16 residues. DNA of the CDR3: TGTGCCAGCAGCTTAGGTTCAGCGGGTTTCTACAATGAGCAGTTCTTC. It encodes CASSLGSAGFYNEQFF.

In regard to this clone: The germline gene is not matched at one end of the junction; a read error may be the cause. The chain recombines TRBV7-7 with TRBJ2-5; 10 nucleotides align to TRBD1. The CDR3 has 13 amino acids. In germline, CDR1 is SSHAT, CDR2 FNYEAQ (reference sequence). The CDR3 region is CASSLGTGDNQYF. The CDR3 DNA is TGTGCTAGCAGCTTAGGGACAGGGGATAACCAGTACTTC.

The chain has TRBV30 and TRBJ1-2; the match to TRBD1 covers 7 bases. The CDR3 covers 13 residues. CDR1 and CDR2 (germline): GTSNPN, SVGIG (reference sequence). As DNA, the CDR3 is TGTGCTACGAACCTCTTCAGGGGGACTGGCTACACCTTC. This gives the protein CATNLFRGTGYTF.

The chain employs TRBV2 and TRBJ1-5; 10 nucleotides line up with TRBD1. CDR1 is SNHLY and CDR2 is FYNNEI in the germline V gene. The CDR3 spans 13 residues. The V gene end was trimmed by 8 bases and the J gene end by 7 bases; junction bases not matched to a gene: 5. The CDR3 loop reads CASGGTGAQPQHF. The CDR3, as DNA: TGTGCCAGCGGCGGGACAGGGGCCCAGCCCCAGCATTTT. The variable domain in full, with the rest retrieved from reference TRBV2 and TRBJ1-5, is EPEVTQTPSHQVTQMGQEVILRCVPISNHLYFYWYRQILGQKVEFLVSFYNNEISEKSEIFDDQFSVERPDGSNFTLKIRSTKLEDSAMYFCASGGTGAQPQHFGDGTRLSIL.

V gene TRBV30 combines with J gene TRBJ1-5, with D perhaps matching TRBD1 (6 bases). This CDR3 has 15 residues. V dropped 1 base and J dropped 4 bases, with 14 bases sitting between them. Germline CDR1 is GTSNPN and CDR2 is SVGIG (reference sequence). The CDR3 DNA sequence: TGTGCCTGGAGTGCCCGCGAGCAGGGGAATCAGCCCCAGCATTTT. This sequence encodes CAWSAREQGNQPQHF.

V is TRBV29-1 and J is TRBJ2-3; the D gene is possibly TRBD2 (6 bases). The length of the CDR3 is 12 residues. Germline V gene sequence: CDR1 SQVTM, CDR2 ANQGSEA. V lost 4 bases to trimming and J lost 2 bases, with 7 bases between them. The CDR3 loop reads CSVAGVTDTQYF. CDR3 DNA sequence: TGCAGCGTTGCGGGAGTCACAGATACGCAGTATTTT.

CDR3 region: CASSPLAGRNTDTQYF. CDR3 nucleotides: TGTGCCAGCAGCCCACTGGCGGGGCGGAACACAGATACGCAGTATTTT. The rearrangement uses TRBV7-9 and TRBJ2-3, with D possibly TRBD2 on 6 matching bases. Trimming took off 5 bases at V and 2 bases at J, with 17 bases between the two ends. This CDR3 has 16 amino acids. Germline values: CDR1 SEHNR, CDR2 FQNEAQ (reference sequence).

CDR3 region: CASSSQGASGAEAFF. DNA for the CDR3: TGTGCCAGCAGTTCACAGGGGGCAAGTGGGGCTGAAGCTTTCTTT. The chain combines TRBV27 with TRBJ1-1, with 9 bases aligning to TRBD1. Germline CDR1 and CDR2: MNHEY and SMNVEV (reference sequence). The CDR3 sequence is 15 residues long. The J segment lost 6 bases and the V segment lost 4 bases, leaving 9 bases of the junction unmatched.

The J gene is TRBJ2-5, the V gene TRBV29-1; D may be TRBD2 (7 bases). Germline-derived CDR1 and CDR2 are SQVTM and ANQGSEA. This CDR3 spans 13 amino acids. Deletions cut 5 bases from V and 7 bases from J, with 17 bases between. CDR3: CSVSGGAVVTQYF. The CDR3 DNA reads TGCAGCGTTTCTGGGGGGGCAGTGGTGACCCAGTACTTC.

This rearrangement joins TRBV25-1 to TRBJ1-1; 7 bases are shared with TRBD1. CDR3 size: 15 residues. The trim removed 0 bases at V and 4 bases at J, leaving 5 bases unmatched. Germline loops: CDR1 MGHDK, CDR2 SYGVNS. CDR3 sequence reads: CASSEYRGDITEAFF. CDR3 DNA: TGTGCCAGCAGTGAATACAGGGGGGATATCACTGAAGCTTTCTTT.

This clone was picked up a small number of times. The genes are TRBV18 and TRBJ2-5; 13 bases line up with TRBD2. This CDR3 is built from 16 residues. J gave up 2 bases and V 3 bases, and 3 bases lay outside the gene matches. Germline assignment: CDR1 KGHSH and CDR2 LQKENI. CDR3 amino acids: CASSPGLAGAQETQYF. CDR3 DNA: TGTGCCAGCTCACCTGGACTAGCGGGGGCTCAAGAGACCCAGTACTTC. Together with reference TRBV18 and TRBJ2-5, the CDR3 gives the full variable domain: NAGVMQNPRHLVRRRGQEARLRCSPMKGHSHVYWYRQLPEEGLKFMVYLQKENIIDESGMPKERFSAEFPKEGPSILRIQQVVRGDSAAYFCASSPGLAGAQETQYFGPGTRLLVL.

V usage is TRBV7-3 and J usage is TRBJ2-3, with 9 positions matching TRBD2. V trimming: 2 bases; J trimming: 4 bases; junction bases outside the gene matches: 13. Germline V gives CDR1 SGHTA, CDR2 FQGTGA. The CDR3 runs 18 residues. This CDR3 reads CASSLSPLGGGAADTQYF. The DNA of the CDR3 is TGTGCCAGCAGCTTATCACCCTTAGGCGGGGGGGCCGCAGATACGCAGTATTTT.

The chain carries TRBV29-1 and TRBJ2-3; a weak D match, TRBD1 (5 bases). The CDR3 is 15 amino acids. Germline V lookup: CDR1 SQVTM, CDR2 ANQGSEA. Trimming cost V 7 bases and J 5 bases, with 22 bases left between them. CDR3 sequence: CSARVGAKGGDTQYF. In DNA form, the CDR3 reads TGCAGCGCTCGGGTAGGGGCTAAAGGCGGAGATACGCAGTATTTT.

This sequence joins TRBV14 and TRBJ2-3; D is possibly TRBD2 (6 bases). Germline V CDR1 and CDR2: SGHDN, FVKESK. There are 13 residues in the CDR3. Trimming removed 1 base at V and 9 bases at J, with 11 bases between. CDR3 sequence (DNA): TGTGCCAGCAGCCAAGCGCCCGCGGGGACGCAGTATTTT. This sequence encodes CASSQAPAGTQYF.

The CDR3 spells CASSMISGETQYF. As DNA, the CDR3 is TGCGCCAGCAGCATGATCAGCGGGGAGACCCAGTACTTC. This chain joins TRBV5-1 and TRBJ2-5; D perhaps matches TRBD2 (6 bases). This CDR3 spans 13 amino acids. Between the trimmed V and J ends, which lost 4 bases and 5 bases, there was a span of 12 bases. Germline loops: CDR1 SGHRS, CDR2 YFSETQ.